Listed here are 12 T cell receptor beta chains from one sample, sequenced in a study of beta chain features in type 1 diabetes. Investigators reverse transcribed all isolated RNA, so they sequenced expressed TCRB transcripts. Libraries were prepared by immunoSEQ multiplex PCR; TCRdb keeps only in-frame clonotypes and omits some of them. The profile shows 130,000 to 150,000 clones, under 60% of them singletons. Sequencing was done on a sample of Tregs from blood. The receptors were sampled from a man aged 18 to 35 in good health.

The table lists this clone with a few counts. Here the CDR3 DNA reads TGCAGCGTTGCCAAGACTAGCGGGAGGGGCAATGAGCAGTTCTTC. Amino acid sequence: CSVAKTSGRGNEQFF. The V gene is TRBV29-1, the J gene TRBJ2-1, with 14 nucleotides matching TRBD2. The germline V gene encodes CDR1 SQVTM and CDR2 ANQGSEA. CDR3 length: 15 residues. V lost 4 bases and J lost 6; bases outside the gene matches: 5.

The CDR3 DNA sequence: TGTGCCAGCAGCTTAGTGACAGCCTCCAGGGAGACCCAGTACTTC. As protein: CASSLVTASRETQYF. The J gene is TRBJ2-5, the V gene TRBV7-2, with D perhaps matching TRBD1 (5 bases). CDR1 and CDR2 from the germline V gene are SGHTA and FQGNSA. The V end lost 1 base, the J end lost 5 bases, and 14 bases lay between the germline ends. The CDR3 covers 15 residues.

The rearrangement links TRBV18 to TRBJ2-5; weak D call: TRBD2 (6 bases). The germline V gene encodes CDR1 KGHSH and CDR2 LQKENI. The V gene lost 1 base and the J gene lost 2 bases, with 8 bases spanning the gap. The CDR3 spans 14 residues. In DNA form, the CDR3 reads TGTGCCAGCTCACCACGCGGGGAACAAGAGACCCAGTACTTC. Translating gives CASSPRGEQETQYF.

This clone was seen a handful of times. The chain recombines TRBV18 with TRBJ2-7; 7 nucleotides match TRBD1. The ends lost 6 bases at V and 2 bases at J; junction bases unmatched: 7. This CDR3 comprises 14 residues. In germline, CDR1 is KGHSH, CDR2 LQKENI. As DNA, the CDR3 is TGTGCCAGCTCGCTACAGGGGCCCCCCTACGAGCAGTACTTC. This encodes CASSLQGPPYEQYF.

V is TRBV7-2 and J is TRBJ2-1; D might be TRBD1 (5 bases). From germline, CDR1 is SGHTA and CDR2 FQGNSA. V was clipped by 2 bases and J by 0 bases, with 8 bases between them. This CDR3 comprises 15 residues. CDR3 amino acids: CASSLQGNSYNEQFF. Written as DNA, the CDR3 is TGTGCCAGCAGCTTACAGGGAAACTCCTACAATGAGCAGTTCTTC.

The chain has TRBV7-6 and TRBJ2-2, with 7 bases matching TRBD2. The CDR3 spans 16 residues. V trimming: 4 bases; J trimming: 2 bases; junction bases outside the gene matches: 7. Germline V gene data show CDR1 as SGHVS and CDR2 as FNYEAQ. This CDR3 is CASSSTGGGNTGELFF. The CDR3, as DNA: TGTGCCAGCAGCTCTACAGGCGGGGGTAACACCGGGGAGCTGTTTTTT.

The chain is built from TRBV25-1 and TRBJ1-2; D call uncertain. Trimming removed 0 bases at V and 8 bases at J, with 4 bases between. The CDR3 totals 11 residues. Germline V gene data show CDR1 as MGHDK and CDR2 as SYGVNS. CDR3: CASSEYGGYTF. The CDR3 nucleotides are TGTGCCAGCAGTGAATACGGGGGCTACACCTTC.

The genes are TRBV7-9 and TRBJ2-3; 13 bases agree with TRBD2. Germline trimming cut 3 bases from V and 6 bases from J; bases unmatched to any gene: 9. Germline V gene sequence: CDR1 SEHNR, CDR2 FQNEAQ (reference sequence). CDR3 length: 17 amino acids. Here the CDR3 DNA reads TGTGCCAGCAGCTTCCCAACTAGCGGGGGGGCCGTTGATACGCAGTATTTT. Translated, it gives CASSFPTSGGAVDTQYF.

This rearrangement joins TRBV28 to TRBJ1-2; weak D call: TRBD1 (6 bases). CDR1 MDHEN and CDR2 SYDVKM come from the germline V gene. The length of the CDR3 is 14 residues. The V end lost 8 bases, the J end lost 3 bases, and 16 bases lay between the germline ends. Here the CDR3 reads CASSSREGDYGYTF. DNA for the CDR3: TGTGCCAGCTCCTCCCGGGAGGGGGACTATGGCTACACCTTC.

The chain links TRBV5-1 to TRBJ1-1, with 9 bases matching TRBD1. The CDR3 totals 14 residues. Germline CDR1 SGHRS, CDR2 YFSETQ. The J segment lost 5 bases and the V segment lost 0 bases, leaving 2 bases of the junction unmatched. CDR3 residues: CASSLGGQGTEAFF. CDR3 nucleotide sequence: TGCGCCAGCAGCTTGGGTGGACAGGGGACTGAAGCTTTCTTT.

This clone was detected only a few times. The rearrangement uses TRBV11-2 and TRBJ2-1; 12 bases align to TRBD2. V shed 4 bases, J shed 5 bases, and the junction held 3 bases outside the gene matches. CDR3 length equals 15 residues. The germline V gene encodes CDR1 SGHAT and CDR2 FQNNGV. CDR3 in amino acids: CASSSLAGGNNEQFF. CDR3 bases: TGTGCCAGCAGCTCCCTAGCGGGGGGGAACAATGAGCAGTTCTTC.

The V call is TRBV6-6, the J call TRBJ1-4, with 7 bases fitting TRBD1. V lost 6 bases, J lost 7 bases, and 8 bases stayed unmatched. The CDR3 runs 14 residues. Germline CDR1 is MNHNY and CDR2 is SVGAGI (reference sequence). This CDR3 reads CASRMGQNVEKLFF. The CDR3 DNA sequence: TGTGCCAGCAGAATGGGACAGAATGTTGAAAAACTGTTTTTT.